These T cell receptor beta chains were read from a single sample in a study of PD-L1 blockade in urothelial cancer. Sequenced by immunoSEQ multiplex PCR; TCRdb stores in-frame clones only, minus some. The sample includes some 32,000 clones, around 80% of them seen just once. Specimen: PBMCs, collected around atezolizumab (anti-PD-L1) treatment. The receptor source for this set is a man aged 55-75 years with urothelial cancer. CDR3s include the opening cysteine and the closing phenylalanine or tryptophan. The order of the fields is clone size, D gene, V gene, J gene, CDR3 DNA, CDR3 protein. A D gene is named only where the DNA matches it firmly. Part of the rows lack a size; the others show once, few, many or a class for expanded clones.

-	-	TRBV27	TRBJ2-7	TGTGCCAGCAGTTTAGCCGGGACCGGGGGAAGGGGCGAGCAGTACTTC	CASSLAGTGGRGEQYF
-	-	TRBV11-2	TRBJ1-6	TGTGCCAGCAGCTTAGACAGGGTTACTTCACCCCTCCACTTT	CASSLDRVTSPLHF
-	-	TRBV5-1	TRBJ2-7	TGCGCCAGTAGAGAGGGGGGGGCTGGCGAGCAGTACTTC	CASREGGAGEQYF
-	TRBD1	TRBV25-1	TRBJ1-6	TGTGCCAGCAAGGGGACAGGATTTAATTCACCCCTCCACTTT	CASKGTGFNSPLHF
-	TRBD1	TRBV7-9	TRBJ2-7	TGTGCCAGCAGCTTGGGGAGGACAGGGGCCATTAACTACGAGCAGTACTTC	CASSLGRTGAINYEQYF
-	TRBD2	TRBV4-1	TRBJ2-1	TGCGCCAGCAGCCGACCCTCACTAGCGGGAGCTGTGAATGAGCAGTTCTTC	CASSRPSLAGAVNEQFF
-	-	TRBV7-9	TRBJ1-1	TGTGCCAGCAGCTTTAGCCTCGCGGCGAACACTGAAGCTTTCTTT	CASSFSLAANTEAFF
-	TRBD1	TRBV19	TRBJ1-2	TGTGCCAGTAGTAGACAGGGAAATGGCTACACCTTC	CASSRQGNGYTF
-	TRBD1	TRBV27	TRBJ2-7	TGTGCCAGCAGTGCCGACAGGGTACACTCCTACGAGCAGTACTTC	CASSADRVHSYEQYF
once	-	TRBV27	TRBJ1-4	TGTGCCAGCAGGACACAGGGAGGGGTTGATGTGGAAAAACTGTTTTTT	CASRTQGGVDVEKLFF
-	-	TRBV30	TRBJ2-4	TGTGCCTGGAGTGACCCCCGAGTTCCCAAAAACATTCAGTACTTC	CAWSDPRVPKNIQYF
-	TRBD2	TRBV7-6	TRBJ2-3	TGTGCCAGCAGCTCAAGGGGAGCGGGGGTGGCTACGCAGTATTTT	CASSSRGAGVATQYF
once	TRBD1	TRBV5-5	TRBJ2-1	TGTGCCAGCAGCTTGGGGGACAGATATTACAATGAGCAGTTCTTC	CASSLGDRYYNEQFF
-	-	TRBV30	TRBJ1-1	TGTGCCTGGAGTCCCCGGGAGGGGGAAGCTTTCTTT	CAWSPREGEAFF
-	TRBD2	TRBV18	TRBJ2-1	TGTGCCAGCTCACCGGCCCTAGCGGACAATGAGCAGTTCTTC	CASSPALADNEQFF
-	-	TRBV5-1	TRBJ2-7	TGCGCCAGCAGCTTGGCCTTTAGAGACAGCTCCTACGAGCAGTACTTC	CASSLAFRDSSYEQYF
-	-	TRBV6-6	TRBJ2-3	TGTGCCAGCAGCCGCGGACAGTTCGAGACAGATACGCAGTATTTT	CASSRGQFETDTQYF
few	-	TRBV30	TRBJ1-1	TGTGCCTGGAGTGCCTTTGAGGGCACTGAAGCTTTCTTT	CAWSAFEGTEAFF
-	-	TRBV7-3	TRBJ1-5	TGTGCCAGCAGCTTCGGGAACAATCAGCCCCAGCATTTT	CASSFGNNQPQHF
-	-	TRBV6-5	TRBJ2-7	TGTGCCAGCAGTTACTCGGCAGGTGGAATCTCCTACGAGCAGTACTTC	CASSYSAGGISYEQYF
-	TRBD1	TRBV19	TRBJ2-1	TGTGCCAGTAGTAAGGGACAGGGTAATGAGCAGTTCTTC	CASSKGQGNEQFF
-	-	TRBV18	TRBJ2-1	TGTGCCAGCTCCCCTGAGGCAGGGGCGCGCAATGAGCAGTTCTTC	CASSPEAGARNEQFF
-	TRBD2	TRBV9	TRBJ2-3	TGTGCCAGCAGGGCGCTAGCGGGGGGGCCAACAGATACGCAGTATTTT	CASRALAGGPTDTQYF
few	-	TRBV6-5	TRBJ2-5	TGTGCCAGCAGTTACTCGTTCGTGGAGACCCAGTACTTC	CASSYSFVETQYF
-	-	TRBV11-2	TRBJ2-7	TGTGCCAGCAGCTTAGGTTTGTCAGGCATCGGCGAGCAGTACTTC	CASSLGLSGIGEQYF
-	TRBD2	TRBV27	TRBJ2-1	TGTGCCAGCAGTTTATCGGCTATTGAACTAGCGGAAGGGAACAATGAGCAGTTCTTC	CASSLSAIELAEGNNEQFF
once	-	TRBV7-3	TRBJ2-1	TGTGCCAGCAGCTTAACTACAGGGACCTACAATGAGCAGTTCTTC	CASSLTTGTYNEQFF
-	-	TRBV19	TRBJ1-2	TGTGCCAGTAGCCTGTTGCTGAATGACAGACCGGCCTATGGCTACACCTTC	CASSLLLNDRPAYGYTF
-	-	TRBV19	TRBJ1-2	TGTGCCAGTAGTCATCCTCTAGCTGTCTATGGCTACACCTTC	CASSHPLAVYGYTF
few	TRBD2	TRBV14	TRBJ2-5	TGTGCCAGCAGCGCAAGCGGGGGGGCAGCGCGGACCCAGTACTTC	CASSASGGAARTQYF
once	TRBD1	TRBV15	TRBJ2-3	TGTGCCACCAGCAGAGCAACAGGGGGCGTGAGCACAGATACGCAGTATTTT	CATSRATGGVSTDTQYF
-	-	TRBV6-1	TRBJ1-1	TGTGCCAGCACCGGAGGGGGGGCTGACACTGAAGCTTTCTTT	CASTGGGADTEAFF
-	TRBD1	TRBV6-5	TRBJ1-1	TGTGCCAGCAGTTACTCGGGGACAGACAACACTGAAGCTTTCTTT	CASSYSGTDNTEAFF
-	TRBD2	TRBV7-9	TRBJ2-1	TGTGCCAGCAGCTGGGGGAAGGGGACTAGCGGGAGCTCCTACAATGAGCAGTTCTTC	CASSWGKGTSGSSYNEQFF
-	-	TRBV30	TRBJ1-2	TGTGCCTGGAATCTGCACAGGGTTAACTATGGCTACACCTTC	CAWNLHRVNYGYTF
-	-	TRBV28	TRBJ2-1	TGTGCCAGCAGTTTAGCGGGTGATCCGTTCTTC	CASSLAGDPFF
-	TRBD1	TRBV6-6	TRBJ1-1	TGTGCCAGCAGTTACGGGGGACAGGGGGGCAGGGAAGCTTTCTTT	CASSYGGQGGREAFF
-	-	TRBV6-5	TRBJ2-2	TGTGCCAGCATTAAAATCCCGGGGGCCGGGGAGCTGTTTTTT	CASIKIPGAGELFF
-	-	TRBV6-1	TRBJ1-1	TGTGCCAGCAGTGCCCCATCAGGGGCGAACACTGAAGCTTTCTTT	CASSAPSGANTEAFF
-	TRBD1	TRBV7-9	TRBJ2-1	TGTGCCAGTCGTCGGACAGGGGGCTCCTACAATGAGCAGTTCTTC	CASRRTGGSYNEQFF
-	-	TRBV5-1	TRBJ2-3	TGCGCCAGCAGCTTGGAGTACGCACAAGATACGCAGTATTTT	CASSLEYAQDTQYF
-	-	TRBV18	TRBJ1-1	TGTGCCAGCTCACGTGTGGCCCCTGAAGCTTTCTTT	CASSRVAPEAFF
-	-	TRBV18	TRBJ2-6	TGTGCCAGCTCACCAGCGGTAAGGGGCTCTGGGGCCAACGTCCTGACTTTC	CASSPAVRGSGANVLTF
-	-	TRBV5-1	TRBJ2-2	TGCGCCAGCAGCTTAGCGGCAACCGACACCGGGGAGCTGTTTTTT	CASSLAATDTGELFF
-	-	TRBV30	TRBJ1-1	TGTGCCTGGGGCGACGGGATGAACACTGAAGCTTTCTTT	CAWGDGMNTEAFF
-	-	TRBV7-2	TRBJ2-5	TGTGCCAGCAGCCAACAAGAGACCCAGTACTTC	CASSQQETQYF
-	-	TRBV27	TRBJ2-7	TGTGCCAGCAGTTCGGCGGGACTCGGCTACGAGCAGTACTTC	CASSSAGLGYEQYF
-	TRBD1	TRBV7-2	TRBJ1-3	TGTGCCAGCAGCGCCCCGACAGGGGCTGGAAACACCATATATTTT	CASSAPTGAGNTIYF
-	TRBD2	TRBV6-6	TRBJ2-1	TGTGCCAGCAGTTACGGCGGTCTAGCGGGGGCCGAGCAGTTCTTC	CASSYGGLAGAEQFF
-	-	TRBV29-1	TRBJ2-1	TGCAGCGTTATCGGAGGACTTCTCTACAATGAGCAGTTCTTC	CSVIGGLLYNEQFF
medium-sized	-	TRBV6-1	TRBJ1-5	TGTGCCAGCAGACCCGACAGATACAATCAGCCCCAGCATTTT	CASRPDRYNQPQHF
-	TRBD1	TRBV7-9	TRBJ1-2	TGTGCCAGCAGCCCCGTCAGACAGGGGGGTACGTTGGGCTACACCTTC	CASSPVRQGGTLGYTF
-	-	TRBV5-1	TRBJ2-7	TGCGCCAGCAGCTCGGCGGGGCTGATCTACGTGCAGTACTTC	CASSSAGLIYVQYF